These 15 T cell receptor beta chains came from one sample sequenced in a study of shared clonotypes between healthy human individuals (dated by TCRdb to the early 2020s). CD8 naive samples were obtained by positive selection for CCR7 among CD45RO-negative cells, yielding a CD45RA+CCR7+ population from which TemRA cells were excluded. Libraries were made using the immunoSEQ multiplex PCR assay. Here the immuneACCESS table is served through TCRdb, limited to in-frame sequences with V and J called. Missing clones are a known gap in these copies; in checked studies unresolved V genes cover under half, and the rest lacks a known reason. This sample gives roughly 590,000 clones in total; over 95% of them show up just once. The ten most abundant clones make up 0.11% of the sample. The sample consisted of naive CD8+ T cells sorted from blood. Interpreted using the paper, the cell subset or site label stands for: CD45RA+CCR7+. These receptor sequences come from a young woman in good health.

This clone was seen just once. CDR3 coding DNA: TGTGCCAGCAGTGAAGAGCAACGGCCAGGTGAAAAACTGTTTTTT. This gives the protein CASSEEQRPGEKLFF. The gene calls are TRBV2 and TRBJ1-4; D is ambiguous. Germline CDR1 is SNHLY and CDR2 is FYNNEI. Trimming took 1 base from V and 7 from J, leaving 13 bases between them. This CDR3 is 15 amino acids long.

This chain joins TRBV28 and TRBJ2-7; D unclear. Looked up from germline, CDR1 is MDHEN and CDR2 is SYDVKM. Trimming pared 6 bases from V and 4 bases from J, leaving 16 bases between. The CDR3 has 14 residues. The CDR3, as DNA: TGTGCCAGCAGCCCCCCCGGCGGATATTACGAGCAGTACTTC. Residues: CASSPPGGYYEQYF.

About this clone: Other DNA sequences in the same sample also yield this CDR3. The rearrangement uses TRBV7-2 and TRBJ2-7; D not certain. The V gene lost 3 bases and the J gene lost 4 bases, with 7 bases spanning the gap. Per the germline V gene, CDR1 is SGHTA and CDR2 is FQGNSA. This CDR3 comprises 12 residues. The CDR3 region has the DNA TGTGCCAGCAGCTTCGACTCATACGAGCAGTACTTC. It specifies CASSFDSYEQYF.

The V gene is TRBV28, the J gene TRBJ1-5; D perhaps matches TRBD1 (5 bases). The CDR3 covers 15 residues. Germline assignment: CDR1 MDHEN and CDR2 SYDVKM. Trimming removed 2 bases from V and 4 bases from J, with 12 bases in between. The CDR3 DNA sequence: TGTGCCAGCAGTTTAGAGGGGATCCGGAATCAGCCCCAGCATTTT. This translates into CASSLEGIRNQPQHF.

The chain employs TRBV7-6 and TRBJ2-7, with 9 bases identical to TRBD2. The CDR3 length is 15 residues. Trimming removed 1 base from V and 7 bases from J; junction bases left unmatched: 8. Germline CDR1 reads SGHVS; CDR2 reads FNYEAQ. This CDR3 is CASSLGSGSLGEQYF. Here the CDR3 DNA reads TGTGCCAGCAGCTTAGGTAGCGGGAGTCTTGGTGAGCAGTACTTC.

The chain's CDR3 is CASRFREFGYEQYF. The CDR3 DNA sequence: TGCGCCAGCCGGTTTCGGGAGTTTGGATACGAGCAGTACTTC. The chain uses TRBV4-1 and TRBJ2-7, with D possibly matching TRBD2 (6 bases). The germline CDR1 and CDR2 sequences are MGHRA and YSYEKL. V was cut by 8 bases and J by 4 bases, with 18 bases left in between. The CDR3 is 14 residues long.

The rearrangement joins TRBV27 to TRBJ1-1; D uncertain. Germline CDR1 and CDR2: MNHEY and SMNVEV (reference sequence). Trimming pared 6 bases from V and 1 base from J, leaving 12 bases between. The CDR3 is made up of 14 amino acids. CDR3 nucleotides: TGTGCCAGCAGCGATGGACTATGGAACACTGAAGCTTTCTTT. Translating it yields CASSDGLWNTEAFF.

The CDR3 region has the DNA TGTGCCTGCATCTTGACAGGTCACGTTTGGTACCAAGAGACCCAGTACTTC. Translation gives CACILTGHVWYQETQYF. The J gene is TRBJ2-5, the V gene TRBV30; TRBD1 is a possible D gene (6 bases). From germline, CDR1 is GTSNPN and CDR2 SVGIG (reference sequence). Deletions cut 6 bases from V and 0 bases from J, with 23 bases between. This CDR3 comprises 17 residues. Full variable domain (outside the CDR3, taken from reference TRBV30 and TRBJ2-5): SQTIHQWPATLVQPVGSPLSLECTVEGTSNPNLYWYRQAAGRGLQLLFYSVGIGQISSEVPQNLSASRPQDRQFILSSKKLLLSDSGFYLCACILTGHVWYQETQYFGPGTRLLVL.

This chain uses TRBV5-6 with TRBJ2-1, with D maybe TRBD2 (5 bases). CDR3 size: 16 residues. Trimming took 1 base from V and 7 from J, leaving 18 bases between them. Per germline, CDR1 SGHDT and CDR2 YYEEEE. The CDR3 region is CASSLHLLGVGNEQFF. CDR3 sequence (DNA): TGTGCCAGCAGCTTGCACTTACTGGGAGTTGGGAATGAGCAGTTCTTC.

The chain recombines TRBV9 with TRBJ1-2; 8 bases match TRBD1. The ends lost 5 bases at V and 7 bases at J; junction bases unmatched: 10. CDR1 and CDR2 (germline): SGDLS, YYNGEE. The CDR3 is made up of 14 amino acids. CDR3 sequence reads: CASRDEDRAGGYTF. DNA of the CDR3: TGTGCCAGCAGGGACGAGGACAGGGCGGGTGGCTACACCTTC.

J is TRBJ2-1 and V is TRBV13; D unresolved. The CDR3 length is 14 residues. Germline V gives CDR1 PRHDT, CDR2 FYEKMQ (reference sequence). Between the trimmed V and J ends, which lost 3 bases and 0 bases, there was a span of 6 bases. CDR3 region: CASSLTSSYNEQFF. CDR3 bases: TGTGCCAGCAGCTTGACCAGCTCCTACAATGAGCAGTTCTTC.

The chain is built from TRBV5-4 and TRBJ2-5, with TRBD1 as a possible D gene (6 bases). Trimming removed 4 bases from V and 0 bases from J, with 13 bases in between. The V gene's germline CDR1 is SGHNT and CDR2 YYREEE (reference sequence). The CDR3 runs 15 residues. This CDR3 reads CASSDWTAYQETQYF. Here the CDR3 DNA reads TGTGCCAGCAGCGACTGGACAGCGTACCAAGAGACCCAGTACTTC.

This sequence joins TRBV15 and TRBJ2-3, with D perhaps assigned TRBD1 or TRBD2 (5 bases each). CDR3 length: 19 amino acids. The V and J ends lost 4 bases and 2 bases respectively, with 25 bases between them. The germline CDR1 and CDR2 sequences are LNHNV and YYDKDF (reference sequence). DNA for the CDR3: TGTGCCACCAGCACTAACACCTTGAGACTGGGGGAGTACACAGATACGCAGTATTTT. This translates into CATSTNTLRLGEYTDTQYF.

The chain employs TRBV21-1 and TRBJ2-5; TRBD2 was called by the table and not checked on the DNA. TRBV21-1 is a documented pseudogene. The CDR3 contains 17 residues. This chain's CDR3 is CASSPRIRLAGQETQYF. The CDR3 DNA reads TGTGCCAGCAGCCCGCGGATTCGACTAGCGGGCCAAGAGACCCAGTACTTC.

This clone was observed once. The rearrangement links TRBV4-1 to TRBJ2-5; 7 bases match TRBD1. The DNA end favors TRBJ2-7, so the J call may be wrong. The CDR3 has 13 amino acids. Germline CDR1 reads MGHRA; CDR2 reads YSYEKL. CDR3 residues: CASSQTGTHEQYF. The CDR3 DNA sequence: TGCGCCAGCAGCCAGACAGGGACCCACGAGCAGTACTTC.